This T cell receptor beta chain was sequenced during a study of molecular identifiers for immune sequencing clone quantification. The table lists this clonotype with many counts. Previously described methods and listed TCR primers produced bulk TCR libraries. MiXCR was run by TCRdb on the PCR reads, yielding one entry per CDR3 protein. The repertoire holds 300,000 to 350,000 distinct CDR3 sequences, with roughly a fifth as singletons. The germline CDR1 and CDR2 sequences are SQVTM and ANQGSEA. The CDR3 is made up of 13 amino acids. Trimming removed 2 bases at V and 1 base at J, with 8 bases between. Libraries used about 19,000 to 1,100,000 sorted naive CD8 T cells and 10%, 30% or 50% RNA input. Sorting captured naive CD8 T cells as CD8+CD4-CCR7+CD45RA+.

The sequence was collected from a human donor in good health. Some libraries in this study had Jurkat cell RNA spiked in. Sequencing was done on a sample of naive CD8+ T cells from blood, with Jurkat cell RNA spiked in. Subset here: FACS-sorted CD8+CD4-CCR7+CD45RA+ naive T cells. The chain is built from TRBV29-1 and TRBJ1-1; tentatively, D is TRBD1 (5 bases). Here the CDR3 DNA reads TGCAGCGTTGAAACCGGGGCGAACACTGAAGCTTTCTTT. Residues: CSVETGANTEAFF.